The 8 T cell receptor beta chains listed next were all sequenced from one sample in a study of monozygotic twins with cystic fibrosis. Libraries were prepared by immunoSEQ multiplex PCR; TCRdb keeps only in-frame clonotypes and omits some of them. This sample carries about 12,000 clones, almost 85% of them seen once, and the ten largest clones take about 0.5%. Sequencing was done on a sample of blood. The receptors stem from a young man with cystic fibrosis.

The chain is built from TRBV6-1 and TRBJ1-2; D ambiguous. CDR3 length equals 13 residues. The V end lost 6 bases, the J end lost 4 bases, and 12 bases lay between the germline ends. Per the germline V gene, CDR1 is MNHNS and CDR2 is SASEGT. The CDR3 loop reads CASRSGRTYGYTF. In DNA, the CDR3 is TGTGCCAGCAGATCCGGGAGGACCTATGGCTACACCTTC.

The table lists this clone with a count of one. The chain has TRBV5-6 and TRBJ1-3; no reliable D call. The CDR3 consists of 15 residues. Germline V lookup: CDR1 SGHDT, CDR2 YYEEEE. V lost 1 base and J 1 base, leaving 9 bases between the germline ends. The CDR3 region is CASSLPHASGNTIYF. The CDR3, as DNA: TGTGCCAGCAGCTTGCCACACGCATCTGGAAACACCATATATTTT.

A few counts support this clone. The CDR3, as DNA: TGTGCCACCAAAGCTCTCGGACAGGCCACCGGGGAGCTGTTTTTT. Protein: CATKALGQATGELFF. The chain has TRBV10-3 and TRBJ2-2; 7 nucleotides line up with TRBD1. The CDR3 extends over 15 amino acids. Per germline, CDR1 ENHRY and CDR2 SYGVKD. J gave up 4 bases and V 10 bases, and 12 bases lay outside the gene matches.

This rearrangement joins TRBV7-9 to TRBJ2-1, with D perhaps TRBD1 (5 bases). Trimming shortened V by 5 bases and J by 5 bases, and 13 bases separated the two germline ends. Looked up from germline, CDR1 is SEHNR and CDR2 is FQNEAQ (reference sequence). The CDR3 sequence is 14 residues long. The CDR3 here is CASSRTIGDNEQFF. The CDR3 DNA reads as TGTGCCAGCAGCCGAACGATAGGGGACAATGAGCAGTTCTTC.

The chain has TRBV5-4 and TRBJ1-4, with a possible D match to TRBD1 (5 bases). Germline values: CDR1 SGHNT, CDR2 YYREEE (reference sequence). V was cut by 0 bases and J by 0 bases, with 6 bases left in between. This CDR3 comprises 15 residues. As DNA, the CDR3 is TGTGCCAGCAGCTTGGACAGGTCAACTAATGAAAAACTGTTTTTT. Protein product: CASSLDRSTNEKLFF. The full variable domain, rest sourced from reference TRBV5-4 and TRBJ1-4, is ETGVTQSPTHLIKTRGQQVTLRCSSQSGHNTVSWYQQALGQGPQFIFQYYREEENGRGNFPPRFSGLQFPNYSSELNVNALELDDSALYLCASSLDRSTNEKLFFGSGTQLSVL.

The gene calls are TRBV4-3 and TRBJ1-2, with 10 bases lining up with TRBD1. Germline CDR1 LGHNA, CDR2 YSLEER. The CDR3 runs 15 residues. V shed 4 bases and J 5 bases; nucleotides not matched to a gene: 7. The CDR3 reads CASSPRDRGGYGYTF. The CDR3 region has the DNA TGCGCCAGCAGCCCCCGGGACAGGGGAGGTTATGGCTACACCTTC.

The DNA of the CDR3 is TGTGCCAGCAGCTTGAACAAGGAAGCTTTCTTT. Encoded protein: CASSLNKEAFF. This chain uses TRBV5-5 with TRBJ1-1; D is unresolved. Germline V gene lookup returns CDR1 SGHKS and CDR2 YYEKEE (reference sequence). This CDR3 contains 11 residues. Trimming shortened V by 1 base and J by 8 bases, and 6 bases separated the two germline ends.

The chain recombines TRBV2 with TRBJ1-5; TRBD1 might be the D (6 bases). Germline loops: CDR1 SNHLY, CDR2 FYNNEI. The CDR3 loop spans 15 amino acids. The V end lost 3 bases, the J end lost 3 bases, and 12 bases lay between the germline ends. The CDR3 protein is CASSEWTVDNQPQHF. Here the CDR3 DNA reads TGTGCCAGCAGTGAGTGGACAGTAGACAATCAGCCCCAGCATTTT.